The TCR beta chain under discussion was sequenced for a study of T-cell memory formation after mild COVID-19. Turning to the study itself: TCR clustering was largely donor specific. General study points: Contracting clones, day 15 to 85, had balanced CD4/CD8, and later expanders favored CD4+. Second-wave clones peaking on day 37 lacked confirmed SARS-CoV-2 specificity.

In the case of this clonotype: The target antigen is unknown.

TCRdb itself ran the 5' RACE reads through MiXCR, one entry per CDR3 protein. Of around 250,000 distinct CDR3 sequences in the sample, approximately 9% are singletons; the top ten hold around 21%. This clonotype was obtained from a man younger than 35 who had mild COVID-19 (a few samples of this study predate the infection). Cell type and time point are not known. The sequenced sample consisted of PBMCs or a T cell subset sorted from them (not recorded which).

CDR3 nucleotide sequence: TGTGCCAGCAGTGTGTACAGGGGTTATGAGGAAGGCTACACCTTC. It codes for CASSVYRGYEEGYTF. This chain joins TRBV27 and TRBJ1-2; the match to TRBD1 covers 7 bases. In germline, CDR1 is MNHEY, CDR2 SMNVEV (reference sequence). The CDR3 has 15 amino acids. The ends lost 5 bases at V and 8 bases at J; junction bases unmatched: 14.